These T cell receptor beta chains were read from a single sample in a study of shared T cell receptors in the human thymus. Produced via immunoSEQ multiplex PCR; TCRdb's table is partial and in-frame only. The sample carries about 660,000 clones, around 87% recorded once. These data were also reused for a study on human thymus T cells.

The sample taken for sequencing was thymocytes. All receptors come from a boy under two years old with a congenital heart defect. Each CDR3 is given with its conserved first and last residue. D genes are given only for firm matches. For some rows the clone size is stated as once, few or many, or as a class when expanded; others skip it.

.	TRBD1	TRBV5-6	15	TRBJ2-2	CASRPGTGIIGELFF	TGTGCCAGCAGACCCGGGACAGGGATAATCGGGGAGCTGTTTTTT
.	.	TRBV7-9	14	TRBJ2-7	CASSLSPGITEQYF	TGTGCCAGCAGCTTAAGTCCTGGCATCACCGAGCAGTACTTC
.	TRBD1	TRBV6-5	15	TRBJ1-2	CASSTRDRGGYGYTF	TGTGCCAGCAGTACCCGGGACAGGGGGGGCTATGGCTACACCTTC
.	.	TRBV7-9	17	TRBJ2-3	CASSQGGLIGSTDTQYF	TGTGCCAGCAGCCAGGGGGGACTCATAGGTTCCACAGATACGCAGTATTTT
.	TRBD2	TRBV19	15	TRBJ2-2	CASSIEAGVNGELFF	TGTGCCAGTAGTATAGAAGCGGGAGTTAATGGGGAGCTGTTTTTT
.	TRBD2	TRBV10-3	18	TRBJ2-7	CAISGSRGKGLAGFEQYF	TGTGCCATCAGTGGTTCTAGGGGGAAGGGACTAGCGGGATTCGAGCAGTACTTC
.	.	TRBV28	13	TRBJ2-7	CASSLSHSYEQYF	TGTGCCAGCAGTTTATCCCACTCCTACGAGCAGTACTTC
few	.	TRBV10-3	11	TRBJ1-2	CAIRQNYGYTF	TGTGCCATCAGACAGAACTATGGCTACACCTTC
.	.	TRBV7-2	15	TRBJ2-7	CASSLWGQKLYEQYF	TGTGCCAGCAGCCTTTGGGGCCAGAAGCTATACGAGCAGTACTTC
.	.	TRBV4-2	18	TRBJ1-1	CASSPQVYRVDMNTEAFF	TGTGCCAGCAGCCCCCAAGTGTACAGGGTGGATATGAACACTGAAGCTTTCTTT
few	.	TRBV28	12	TRBJ2-1	CASRTGDNEQFF	TGTGCCAGCAGGACAGGAGACAATGAGCAGTTCTTC
.	TRBD1	TRBV5-4	15	TRBJ2-5	CASSTRQGYQETQYF	TGTGCCAGCAGCACTAGACAGGGTTACCAAGAGACCCAGTACTTC
.	TRBD1	TRBV7-8	16	TRBJ1-6	CASSLGTGVYNSPLHF	TGTGCCAGCAGCTTAGGGACAGGGGTCTATAATTCACCCCTCCACTTT
.	.	TRBV5-1	15	TRBJ2-5	CASSPNRDSQETQYF	TGCGCCAGCAGCCCTAACCGGGACTCACAAGAGACCCAGTACTTC
.	.	TRBV5-6	14	TRBJ2-5	CASSLRLERETQYF	TGTGCCAGCAGCTTGCGACTCGAGCGGGAGACCCAGTACTTC
.	.	TRBV30	14	TRBJ2-1	CAWMVAGRDNEQFF	TGTGCCTGGATGGTGGCAGGGCGAGACAATGAGCAGTTCTTC
.	.	TRBV10-3	14	TRBJ1-6	CAISEGATGKPLHF	TGTGCCATCAGTGAGGGGGCTACAGGGAAACCCCTCCACTTT
.	.	TRBV2	13	TRBJ2-5	CASSVSGQETQYF	TGTGCCAGCAGTGTGTCGGGACAAGAGACCCAGTACTTC
.	.	TRBV5-1	17	TRBJ2-3	CASSLVSGQTSTDTQYF	TGCGCCAGCAGCTTGGTTAGCGGACAAACTAGCACAGATACGCAGTATTTT
.	TRBD2	TRBV5-6	17	TRBJ2-5	CASSSNPTSGRWETQYF	TGTGCCAGCAGCTCCAATCCTACTAGCGGGAGATGGGAGACCCAGTACTTC
.	TRBD1	TRBV5-6	14	TRBJ2-1	CASSLTGGYNEQFF	TGTGCCAGCAGCTTGACAGGGGGCTACAATGAGCAGTTCTTC
.	TRBD1	TRBV15	13	TRBJ2-7	CATSRDRGHEQYF	TGTGCCACCAGCAGGGACAGGGGGCACGAGCAGTACTTC
.	.	TRBV4-3	15	TRBJ1-2	CASSLGRAEIYGYTF	TGCGCCAGCAGCCTAGGCAGGGCAGAGATCTATGGCTACACCTTC
.	TRBD1	TRBV6-6	15	TRBJ1-2	CASRPGQGATYGYTF	TGTGCCAGCAGACCGGGACAGGGGGCAACCTATGGCTACACCTTC
.	.	TRBV6-1	13	TRBJ2-4	CASSEAPWSYRYF	TGTGCCAGCAGTGAAGCGCCTTGGTCTTACAGGTACTTC
.	.	TRBV18	14	TRBJ1-2	CASSPLEGYYGYTF	TGTGCCAGCTCGCCTCTGGAGGGGTACTATGGCTACACCTTC
.	.	TRBV6-5	11	TRBJ2-1	CASRSGNEQFF	TGTGCCAGCAGAAGCGGCAATGAGCAGTTCTTC
.	TRBD1	TRBV28	12	TRBJ1-5	CASGTDHQPQHF	TGTGCCAGCGGGACAGACCATCAGCCCCAGCATTTT
.	TRBD2	TRBV4-1	16	TRBJ2-1	CASSQSQREGFNEQFF	TGCGCCAGCAGCCAAAGTCAGCGGGAGGGGTTCAATGAGCAGTTCTTC
.	.	TRBV19	15	TRBJ1-5	CASSIVGRVDQPQHF	TGTGCCAGTAGTATAGTGGGGAGGGTAGATCAGCCCCAGCATTTT
.	.	TRBV7-9	16	TRBJ1-4	CASSQTVLGVQEKLFF	TGTGCCAGCAGCCAGACAGTCTTAGGAGTACAGGAAAAACTGTTTTTT
once	.	TRBV4-1	15	TRBJ1-3	CASSPRGGSGNTIYF	TGCGCCAGCAGCCCCAGAGGGGGCTCTGGAAACACCATATATTTT
.	TRBD2	TRBV4-1	16	TRBJ2-1	CASSQKAGTTYNEQFF	TGCGCCAGCAGCCAAAAGGCCGGGACTACCTACAATGAGCAGTTCTTC
.	.	TRBV9	15	TRBJ1-5	CASSVGANSNQPQHF	TGTGCCAGCAGCGTAGGGGCCAATAGCAATCAGCCCCAGCATTTT
.	.	TRBV25-1	17	TRBJ2-1	CASSESGRGSTYNEQFF	TGTGCCAGCAGTGAATCTGGAAGAGGCAGTACCTACAATGAGCAGTTCTTC
.	.	TRBV7-2	12	TRBJ2-1	CASTPPVYEQFF	TGTGCCAGCACCCCCCCCGTATATGAGCAGTTCTTC
.	.	TRBV7-2	15	TRBJ1-5	CASSLNRYSNQPQHF	TGTGCCAGCAGCTTAAACAGGTATAGCAATCAGCCCCAGCATTTT
.	.	TRBV27	13	TRBJ2-7	CASSPDRLYEQYF	TGTGCCAGCAGTCCCGACAGACTCTACGAGCAGTACTTC
.	.	TRBV6-1	17	TRBJ2-2	CASSEALTGSVPGELFF	TGTGCCAGCAGTGAAGCGCTTACAGGGAGCGTCCCCGGGGAGCTGTTTTTT
.	.	TRBV2	19	TRBJ2-7	CASSECNSTFPPRLYEQYF	TGTGCCAGCAGTGAATGTAACAGTACATTTCCCCCACGTCTCTACGAGCAGTACTTC
.	.	TRBV7-2	14	TRBJ2-3	CASSLEEVGGTQYF	TGTGCCAGCAGCTTAGAGGAGGTCGGGGGTACGCAGTATTTT
.	TRBD1	TRBV15	16	TRBJ2-2	CATSPETGQSAGELFF	TGTGCCACCAGCCCCGAGACGGGACAGAGCGCCGGGGAGCTGTTTTTT
.	TRBD2	TRBV14	13	TRBJ2-7	CASSQTSGYEQYF	TGTGCCAGCAGCCAAACTAGCGGTTACGAGCAGTACTTC
.	TRBD2	TRBV7-3	15	TRBJ2-7	CASSLTGGGASEQYF	TGTGCCAGCAGCTTAACTGGCGGGGGGGCGAGCGAGCAGTACTTC
few	TRBD1	TRBV7-3	15	TRBJ2-7	CANVRGTDTFYEQYF	TGTGCCAACGTCAGGGGGACAGACACCTTCTACGAGCAGTACTTC
.	TRBD1	TRBV19	14	TRBJ2-7	CASQPGQGPYEQYF	TGTGCCAGTCAACCGGGACAGGGACCCTACGAGCAGTACTTC
few	.	TRBV30	14	TRBJ1-5	CAWSGGGLDQPQHF	TGTGCCTGGAGTGGGGGGGGCTTAGATCAGCCCCAGCATTTT
.	.	TRBV30	13	TRBJ1-2	CAWSRGQNYGYTF	TGTGCCTGGAGTAGAGGACAGAACTATGGCTACACCTTC
.	.	TRBV9	14	TRBJ1-1	CASSVSDSSFEAFF	TGTGCCAGCAGCGTATCAGACAGTTCTTTTGAAGCTTTCTTT
.	.	TRBV29-1	13	TRBJ2-1	CSVEAGEYNEQFF	TGCAGCGTTGAAGCGGGGGAGTACAATGAGCAGTTCTTC
.	TRBD1	TRBV5-4	14	TRBJ1-6	CASSLQGDNSPLHF	TGTGCCAGCAGCTTGCAGGGGGACAATTCACCCCTCCACTTT
once	.	TRBV7-3	15	TRBJ2-5	CASPRGTGGRETQYF	TGTGCCAGCCCGAGGGGAACGGGGGGCAGAGAGACCCAGTACTTC
.	.	TRBV6-5	16	TRBJ2-1	CASSYEKTSKDNEQFF	TGTGCCAGCAGTTACGAAAAGACTAGTAAGGACAATGAGCAGTTCTTC